This T cell receptor (beta chain) emerged from a study of shared clonotypes between healthy human individuals. The naive CD8 subset, CD45RO-negative cells positively selected for CCR7, excluded terminally differentiated effector memory CD45RA+ cells. Germline V gene sequence: CDR1 MDHEN, CDR2 SYDVKM. The CDR3 sequence is 14 residues long. Trimming shortened V by 0 bases and J by 2 bases, and 5 bases separated the two germline ends. Study-wide results and caveats: The authors sampled blood alone, and tissue repertoires likely differ. Estimated clonotype richness was generally higher in naive than memory subsets.

This clone was recorded once. The antigen is unknown. The data were produced by immunoSEQ multiplex PCR, yet TCRdb's version contains in-frame clones alone and is incomplete. The table has some 600,000 clones, approximately 96% seen once. The chain links TRBV28 to TRBJ2-1; D not resolved. This sequence was found in a woman aged 25 to 39 in good health. Specimen: naive CD8+ T cells sorted from blood. The CDR3 sequence: CASSLWRTYNEQFF. The CDR3 DNA follows: TGTGCCAGCAGTTTATGGCGTACCTACAATGAGCAGTTCTTC.